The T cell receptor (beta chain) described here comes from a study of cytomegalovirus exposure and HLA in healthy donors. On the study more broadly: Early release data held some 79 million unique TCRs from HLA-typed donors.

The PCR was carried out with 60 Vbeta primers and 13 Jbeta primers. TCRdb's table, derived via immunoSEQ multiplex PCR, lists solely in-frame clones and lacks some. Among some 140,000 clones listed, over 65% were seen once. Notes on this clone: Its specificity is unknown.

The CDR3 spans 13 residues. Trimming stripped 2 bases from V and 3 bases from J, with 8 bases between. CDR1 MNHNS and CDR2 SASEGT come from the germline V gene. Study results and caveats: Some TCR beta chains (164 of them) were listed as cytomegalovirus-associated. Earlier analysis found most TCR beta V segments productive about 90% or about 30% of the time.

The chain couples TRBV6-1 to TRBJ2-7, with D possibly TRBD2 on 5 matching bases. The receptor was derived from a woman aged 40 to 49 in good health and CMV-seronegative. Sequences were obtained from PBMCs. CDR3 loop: CASSEKGSYEQYF. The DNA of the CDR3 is TGTGCCAGCAGTGAAAAAGGGAGCTACGAGCAGTACTTC.